The clone carrying this TCR beta chain was recorded a few times. Its matching antigen is unknown. The data were taken from a study of T cells in narcolepsy. Looking at the study overall: Patients with NT1 or NT2 and healthy control donors were enrolled.

Overall study findings and caveats: Comparing one patient's CSF and blood CD4+ clonotypes highlighted HCRT- and TRIB2-specific autoreactive clonotypes. Autoreactive clone sequences were missing from some blood memory CD4+ repertoires. Healthy controls reportedly lacked the autoreactive clonotypes serially found in patients' blood.

Using immunoSEQ multiplex PCR, the repertoire was profiled, and TCRdb retains in-frame clones only, with some absent. Altogether 25,000 to 35,000 clones are present, roughly 78% being singletons, with the ten largest covering roughly 7%. Germline V gene lookup returns CDR1 SGHRS and CDR2 YFSETQ. There are 14 residues in the CDR3. V was cut by 4 bases and J by 8 bases, with 15 bases left in between. The clonotype originates from a human donor in good health. The specimen was memory (CD45RA-) CD4+ T cells from blood. The chain employs TRBV5-1 and TRBJ1-4, with unresolved D. This CDR3 reads CASSPLSVGEKLFF. In DNA form, the CDR3 reads TGCGCCAGCAGCCCATTAAGCGTTGGGGAAAAACTGTTTTTT.